This T cell receptor (beta chain) was captured by sequencing in a study of blood T cell repertoires in COVID-19. This clone came up once. CDR3 length: 18 residues. Trimming took 0 bases from V and 3 from J; bases not matched to a gene: 10. Germline lookup yields CDR1 LGHDT and CDR2 YNNKEL (reference sequence). TCRdb keeps only in-frame clones here, not all; method: immunoSEQ multiplex PCR. The sample lists around 160,000 clones, around four fifths occurring once. Sequencing was done on a sample of peripheral blood. The sequence was obtained from an elderly woman with acute or convalescent COVID-19. The V call is TRBV3-1 (or the pseudogene TRBV3-2), the J call TRBJ2-3; 9 nucleotides align to TRBD2. The CDR3 protein is CASSQDGLRGGRTDTQYF. The CDR3 DNA reads as TGTGCCAGCAGCCAAGATGGCTTGCGGGGGGGCCGGACAGATACGCAGTATTTT.